This TCR beta chain was obtained from a study of blood T cell repertoires in COVID-19. Recovered status in Cohort 3 required two negative PCRs, clearance, or symptom resolution. From germline, CDR1 is PRHDT and CDR2 FYEKMQ (reference sequence). V lost 3 bases and J 0 bases, leaving 8 bases between the germline ends. The CDR3 has 14 residues. In the original workflow: Amplification with reference gene primers provided the estimates of nucleated cell counts. The assay was immunoSEQ multiplex PCR, and TCRdb's table has in-frame clones only and misses some. V and J calls and clone size are those listed in that table; D and trimming were worked out from the DNA. This table has 430,000 or so clones, 88% appearing once. A few counts support this clone.

The receptor comes from a woman in her 40s who had recovered from COVID-19. The chain employs TRBV13 and TRBJ1-1, with no clear D. The sample comprised PBMCs or T cells enriched from blood (not recorded which). In nucleotides, the CDR3 is TGTGCCAGCAGCTTCACGGTTATGAACACTGAAGCTTTCTTT. Its translation is CASSFTVMNTEAFF.